These 7 T cell receptor beta chains were sequenced from one sample in a study of neurological immune-mediated disorders. TCRdb passed the 5' RACE reads through MiXCR, listing each CDR3 protein once. This sample has some 66,000 distinct CDR3 sequences, with 3.5% to 5% found just once. The sequencing input was PBMCs. Receptors were obtained from a man aged 45 to 65 with multiple sclerosis.

In this sample, this clonotype turned up many times. The chain has TRBV6-2 or TRBV6-3 and TRBJ2-5; 11 positions match TRBD2. From germline, CDR1 is MNHEY and CDR2 SVGEGT. The CDR3 is 14 amino acids. The junction had 4 bases not matched to a gene; V was cut back by 8 bases and J by 2 bases. DNA for the CDR3: TGTGCCAGCCGGGGACTAGCGGATCAAGAGACCCAGTACTTC. Its protein is CASRGLADQETQYF.

This clonotype occurred many times. The chain employs TRBV5-1 and TRBJ1-2; TRBD1 aligns across 9 bases. The CDR3 has 15 amino acids. Per germline, CDR1 SGHRS and CDR2 YFSETQ. Trimming removed 0 bases from V and 7 bases from J; junction bases left unmatched: 7. The CDR3: CASSLEPGQGFGYTF. CDR3 DNA: TGCGCCAGCAGCTTGGAGCCGGGACAGGGATTTGGCTACACCTTC.

This clonotype has a count of ten or more. The J gene is TRBJ1-2, the V gene TRBV11-2; 9 bases fit TRBD1. The CDR3 runs 13 residues. CDR1 and CDR2 (germline): SGHAT, FQNNGV. Trimming removed 3 bases from V and 5 bases from J; junction bases left unmatched: 1. The chain's CDR3 is CASSFGQGYGYTF. The CDR3, as DNA: TGTGCCAGCAGCTTTGGACAGGGGTATGGCTACACCTTC. The whole variable domain, filled in from reference TRBV11-2 and TRBJ1-2, reads EAGVAQSPRYKIIEKRQSVAFWCNPISGHATLYWYQQILGQGPKLLIQFQNNGVVDDSQLPKDRFSAERLKGVDSTLKIQPAKLEDSAVYLCASSFGQGYGYTFGSGTRLTVV.

Regarding this clonotype: The junction departs from the called germline gene at one end, perhaps through a read error. The chain uses TRBV18 and TRBJ2-6; perhaps TRBD1 as D (5 bases). This CDR3 spans 16 amino acids. Germline lookup yields CDR1 KGHSH and CDR2 LQKENI. CDR3 sequence (DNA): TGTGCCAGCTCAGGATCTTTGAAATCTGGGGCCAAAGTCCTGACTTTC. It encodes CASSGSLKSGAKVLTF.

This clonotype was counted ten times or more. This chain uses TRBV20-1 with TRBJ1-4; 8 bases line up with TRBD1. The trim removed 1 base at V and 8 bases at J, leaving 9 bases unmatched. The CDR3 length is 15 residues. Germline CDR1 DFQATT, CDR2 SNEGSKA (reference sequence). This CDR3 is CSARVLGQGDEKLFF. CDR3 DNA sequence: TGCAGTGCTAGAGTCCTTGGACAGGGTGACGAAAAACTGTTTTTT.

This clonotype appeared many times. The genes are TRBV3-1 and TRBJ2-7; D is unclear. Germline CDR1 reads LGHDT; CDR2 reads YNNKEL (reference sequence). The CDR3 is made up of 15 amino acids. Deletions cut 1 base from V and 6 bases from J, with 16 bases between. CDR3 residues: CASSQGLDELIEQYV. In nucleotides, the CDR3 is TGTGCCAGCAGCCAAGGATTGGACGAATTAATCGAGCAGTACGTC.

This clonotype came up a few times. The junction differs from germline at one of its ends, possibly a read error. The chain recombines TRBV5-1 with TRBJ2-6; D may match TRBD1 or TRBD2 (6 bases each). Germline V CDR1 and CDR2: SGHRS, YFSETQ. This CDR3 has 15 amino acids. Here the CDR3 DNA reads TGCGCCAGCAGCGAGGATGGGGGCGGGGCCAAAGTCCTGACTTTC. Residues: CASSEDGGGAKVLTF.